This T cell receptor beta chain appears in the sequencing data of a study of T-cell reconstitution after alpha-beta-depleted transplantation in children. General study points: TCRbeta diversity was high at day 60 in some patients (a result of surviving recipient T cells and thymic progenitors). Where alpha-beta T cells came from about two months after transplant was reportedly several hundred expanded graft clones. A year had passed since transplant, and T-cell counts and diversity by then came mostly from newly produced T cells.

In this sample, this clonotype turned up a few times. Its antigen is still unknown. Germline V gene data show CDR1 as SGHRS and CDR2 as YFSETQ. This CDR3 is 14 amino acids long. Trimming took off 1 base at V and 3 bases at J, with 10 bases between the two ends. Unique molecular identifiers were built into the TCRbeta library. TCRdb fed the PCR reads into MiXCR, producing one record per CDR3 protein. The sample lists about 200,000 distinct CDR3 sequences; 17% were seen once. This sequence originates from a male patient between 2 and 10 years old who had a stem cell transplant for acute lymphoblastic leukemia, so the T cells may come from the graft donor. V gene TRBV5-1 combines with J gene TRBJ1-2; no clear D. The material was PBMCs, mostly from graft donor cells, obtained 360 days after TCRalphabeta/CD19-depleted stem cell transplant. Here the CDR3 reads CASSLMTQDYGYTF. For the CDR3, the DNA is TGCGCCAGCAGCTTGATGACGCAGGACTATGGCTACACCTTC.